This section outlines one T cell receptor (beta chain) sequence together with its context. This entry belongs to a study of cytomegalovirus exposure and HLA in healthy donors. The donors, nominally healthy at sampling, likely had unrecorded immune exposures. The PCR ran on 60 Vbeta and 13 Jbeta primers. Some clones are missing from TCRdb's copy, which holds only in-frame ones; the method was immunoSEQ multiplex PCR. Altogether 120,000 or so clones are present, around 82% being singletons, with the ten largest covering about 3.9%. The TCR sequence derives from a woman in her forties in good health and CMV-seropositive. Sequencing was carried out using PBMCs.

The CDR3, as DNA: TGTGCCTGGCTTACAGGGGCGGATGGCTACACCTTC. It translates to CAWLTGADGYTF. The gene calls are TRBV30 and TRBJ1-2; 7 bases match TRBD1. The CDR3 has 12 amino acids. Germline lookup yields CDR1 GTSNPN and CDR2 SVGIG (reference sequence). V was pared by 5 bases and J by 6 bases, with 6 bases of the junction left unmatched. Full variable domain (missing parts from reference TRBV30 and TRBJ1-2): SQTIHQWPATLVQPVGSPLSLECTVEGTSNPNLYWYRQAAGRGLQLLFYSVGIGQISSEVPQNLSASRPQDRQFILSSKKLLLSDSGFYLCAWLTGADGYTFGSGTRLTVV.